Listed below are T cell receptor beta chains from one sample, sequenced in a study of blood T cell repertoires in COVID-19. This table comes from immunoSEQ multiplex PCR, and its TCRdb copy is limited to in-frame clones, with some not included. The sample includes approximately 220,000 clones, approximately 80% of them seen just once. Sequenced material: peripheral blood. The receptors stem from a man aged 40-55 years with acute or convalescent COVID-19. The CDR3 runs from the conserved cysteine through the conserved F or W. Each record gives: D gene, clone size, J gene, V gene, CDR3 DNA, CDR3 protein. The D gene is left open where the match is weak. A row's size may be missing; if present it is once, few, many or a size class.

D: TRBD2; size: -; J: TRBJ2-5; V: TRBV29-1; DNA: TGCAGCGTTGCGGGGGGGCGAGGGCAAGAGACCCAGTACTTC; CDR3: CSVAGGRGQETQYF
D: -; size: -; J: TRBJ2-1; V: TRBV27; DNA: TGTGCCAGCAGTTTATATCCAGGGCAAGGTGAGCAGTTCTTC; CDR3: CASSLYPGQGEQFF
D: -; size: -; J: TRBJ1-4; V: TRBV6-5; DNA: TGTGCCAGCAAGATAATCCAAGGGCGGGCTGAAAAACTGTTTTTT; CDR3: CASKIIQGRAEKLFF
D: TRBD1; size: -; J: TRBJ1-1; V: TRBV7-3; DNA: TGTGCCAGCAGCTTGGGTGACAGGGGCACTGAAGCTTTCTTT; CDR3: CASSLGDRGTEAFF
D: -; size: -; J: TRBJ2-1; V: TRBV3-1/TRBV3-2; DNA: TGTGCCAGCAGCCAAAGCGGTGAGCAGTTCTTC; CDR3: CASSQSGEQFF
D: TRBD1; size: -; J: TRBJ2-1; V: TRBV5-1; DNA: TGCGCCAGCAGCTTGGGAGGGACAGGTCGCGATGAGCAGTTCTTC; CDR3: CASSLGGTGRDEQFF
D: TRBD1; size: once; J: TRBJ2-7; V: TRBV4-3; DNA: TGCGCCAGCAGCCATGAAGACAGGGGGTCCTACGAGCAGTACTTC; CDR3: CASSHEDRGSYEQYF
D: -; size: few; J: TRBJ2-1; V: TRBV30; DNA: TGTGCCTGGAGCCTCCTAGACAGCTCCTACAATGAGCAGTTCTTC; CDR3: CAWSLLDSSYNEQFF
D: -; size: -; J: TRBJ2-1; V: TRBV7-2; DNA: TGTGCCAGCAGCTTAGATGTACAGTCCTACAATGAGCAGTTCTTC; CDR3: CASSLDVQSYNEQFF
D: -; size: -; J: TRBJ2-2; V: TRBV5-1; DNA: TGCGCCAGCAGCTTGGAAACCTTACAGGGCACCGGGGAGCTGTTTTTT; CDR3: CASSLETLQGTGELFF
D: TRBD1; size: once; J: TRBJ2-7; V: TRBV28; DNA: TGTGCCAGCAGCTCTTCGGACAGGGGTCACGAGCAGTACTTC; CDR3: CASSSSDRGHEQYF
D: -; size: -; J: TRBJ2-5; V: TRBV2; DNA: TGTGCCAGTAGTAGGGGCCTCCAAGAGACCCAGTACTTC; CDR3: CASSRGLQETQYF
D: TRBD2; size: -; J: TRBJ2-1; V: TRBV5-1; DNA: TGCGCCAGCAGCTTGTCTAGCGGGGACAATGAGCAGTTCTTC; CDR3: CASSLSSGDNEQFF
D: -; size: -; J: TRBJ2-5; V: TRBV6-2/TRBV6-3; DNA: TGTGCCAGCAGTGGACGGCCTAGCCTGGAGACCCAGTACTTC; CDR3: CASSGRPSLETQYF
D: TRBD1; size: -; J: TRBJ1-6; V: TRBV3-1/TRBV3-2; DNA: TGTGCCAGCAGCCAAGGAACAGGGGGAGTGGGTTCACCCCTCCACTTT; CDR3: CASSQGTGGVGSPLHF
D: TRBD1; size: -; J: TRBJ1-1; V: TRBV30; DNA: TGTGCCTGGTTGGACAGGGCTGAAGCTTTCTTT; CDR3: CAWLDRAEAFF
D: -; size: -; J: TRBJ1-1; V: TRBV10-3; DNA: TGTGCCATCAGTGTAGAGGTCGGGAACACTGAAGCTTTCTTT; CDR3: CAISVEVGNTEAFF
D: TRBD1; size: -; J: TRBJ1-2; V: TRBV19; DNA: TGTGCCAGTAATCCGCCCGGGACAGGGAATAACTATGGCTACACCTTC; CDR3: CASNPPGTGNNYGYTF
D: -; size: -; J: TRBJ2-1; V: TRBV12-3/TRBV12-4; DNA: TGTGCCAGCCTTCCACGCAGATACAATGAGCAGTTCTTC; CDR3: CASLPRRYNEQFF
D: -; size: once; J: TRBJ1-1; V: TRBV6-5; DNA: TGTGCCAGCGTCCAGGGGCCCAGCACTGAAGCTTTCTTT; CDR3: CASVQGPSTEAFF
D: -; size: -; J: TRBJ1-4; V: TRBV7-2; DNA: TGTGCCAGCAGCCCGACGGTGGTCCGCGCGGGTGAAAAACTGTTTTTT; CDR3: CASSPTVVRAGEKLFF
D: TRBD1; size: -; J: TRBJ1-4; V: TRBV6-5; DNA: TGTGCCAGCAGTAGCCGGGACAGGGGTGAAAAACTGTTTTTT; CDR3: CASSSRDRGEKLFF
D: TRBD1; size: -; J: TRBJ2-7; V: TRBV27; DNA: TGTGCCAGCAGTTTAAGGTGGGACAGGTATGTCCACGAGCAGTACTTC; CDR3: CASSLRWDRYVHEQYF
D: -; size: -; J: TRBJ1-5; V: TRBV28; DNA: TGTGCCAGCAGTTTTCTCCCTTCCCTCGGTCAGCCCCAGCATTTT; CDR3: CASSFLPSLGQPQHF
D: TRBD2; size: few; J: TRBJ2-1; V: TRBV19; DNA: TGTGCCAGTAGTATAAAACACTCCAGACTAGCGGGCTACAATGAGCAGTTCTTC; CDR3: CASSIKHSRLAGYNEQFF
D: TRBD1; size: -; J: TRBJ2-7; V: TRBV4-1; DNA: TGCGCCAGCAGCCACCTCCCCCCGCGGACAGGGAACTACGAGCAGTACTTC; CDR3: CASSHLPPRTGNYEQYF
D: TRBD1; size: -; J: TRBJ2-1; V: TRBV15; DNA: TGTGCCACCAGCAGAGAACGGGACAGTAGTAACAATGAGCAGTTCTTC; CDR3: CATSRERDSSNNEQFF
D: -; size: -; J: TRBJ1-1; V: TRBV30; DNA: TGTGCCTGGTCCCTTACAGGGATCGGCACTGAAGCTTTCTTT; CDR3: CAWSLTGIGTEAFF
D: -; size: -; J: TRBJ1-1; V: TRBV3-1/TRBV3-2; DNA: TGTGCCAGCAGCCCAGGTGGCAGGGGGAACACTGAAGCTTTCTTT; CDR3: CASSPGGRGNTEAFF
D: -; size: few; J: TRBJ1-1; V: TRBV2; DNA: TGTGCCAGAAACCCGACGGAGTCATTCACTGAAGCTTTCTTT; CDR3: CARNPTESFTEAFF
D: TRBD2; size: -; J: TRBJ2-1; V: TRBV3-1/TRBV3-2; DNA: TGTGCCAGCAGCCCTCGAGCCCTAGCGGGAGTGGGGAATGAGCAGTTCTTC; CDR3: CASSPRALAGVGNEQFF